This TCR beta chain came from a study of T cell repertoires in cytomegalovirus infection. Study overall: As its CMV epitopes, the study selected recently identified HLA-C-restricted and well-studied HLA-B-restricted targets. It was the public TCR beta signatures that indicated both CMV infection and matching HLA type.

One entry per CDR3 protein, called by TCRdb with MiXCR from the reads. The sample consists of some 350,000 distinct CDR3 sequences, roughly 34% of them appearing once. On this clonotype itself: The antigen remains undetermined.

With V trimmed by 5 bases and J by 7 bases, 16 bases remained unmatched. The CDR3 length is 17 residues. CDR1 is ENHRY and CDR2 is SYGVKD in the germline V gene. Findings and limits, study-wide: Ex vivo responses were dominated by HLA-C-restricted CMV-specific TCR beta clonotypes.

This receptor was obtained from a human donor in good health (CMV status not recorded). Some clones in this sample may be carry-over from other donors' samples. The input for sequencing was cultured PBMCs, taken from culture after CMV antigen stimulation. This sequence joins TRBV10-3 and TRBJ2-3; 9 positions agree with TRBD2. This CDR3 is CAISPRPGLATPYTQYF. The CDR3, as DNA: TGTGCCATCAGTCCGAGACCGGGACTAGCAACCCCTTATACGCAGTATTTT.